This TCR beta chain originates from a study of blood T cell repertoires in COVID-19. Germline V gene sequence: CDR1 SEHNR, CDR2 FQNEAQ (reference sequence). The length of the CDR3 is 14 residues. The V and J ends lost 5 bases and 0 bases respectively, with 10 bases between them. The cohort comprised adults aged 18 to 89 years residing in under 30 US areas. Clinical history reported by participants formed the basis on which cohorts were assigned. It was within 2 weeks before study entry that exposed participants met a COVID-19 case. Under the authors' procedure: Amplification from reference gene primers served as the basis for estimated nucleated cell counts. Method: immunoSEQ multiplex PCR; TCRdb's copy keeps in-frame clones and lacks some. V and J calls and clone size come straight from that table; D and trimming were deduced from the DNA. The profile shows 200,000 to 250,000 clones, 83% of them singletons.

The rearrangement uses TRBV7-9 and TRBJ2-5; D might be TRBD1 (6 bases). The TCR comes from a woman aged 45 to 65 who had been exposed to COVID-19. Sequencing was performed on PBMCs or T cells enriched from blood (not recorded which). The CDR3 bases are TGTGCCAGCAGCCCGGGACACTACCAAGAGACCCAGTACTTC. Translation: CASSPGHYQETQYF.